These 8 T cell receptor beta chains were sequenced from one sample in a study of tumor-infiltrating lymphocytes in primary liver carcinoma. Unsorted whole blood supplied the RNA, and germline DNA was extracted too. The investigators made TCR beta cDNA from approximately 510 ng total RNA, using a constant-region primer. What produced the TCR beta libraries was three nested multiplex PCR rounds using slightly modified ARM-PCR. TRBV1-TRBV30 forward primers paired with a C-beta reverse primer drove the first two PCR rounds, 10 cycles each. TCRdb analysed the multiplex PCR reads with MiXCR anew, one entry per CDR3 protein. The table lists about 320,000 distinct CDR3 sequences, more than 55% of them singletons. The sample taken for sequencing was peripheral blood. The receptors were sampled from a man aged 40-49 years with primary liver carcinoma and hepatitis B virus infection.

About this clonotype itself: A read error may explain this, as a much larger clone is one base away. The V and J genes are TRBV4-2 and TRBJ2-1; D is undetermined. This CDR3 region has 16 residues. The V gene's germline CDR1 is LGHNA and CDR2 YNFKEQ. CDR3 sequence (DNA): TGTGCCGGCAGCCGATTGCACCGAGAGGAATACAATGAGCAGTTCTTC. It translates to CAGSRLHREEYNEQFF.

Of note for this clonotype: One base away lies a much larger clone, so this may be a sequencing read error. Since the CDR3 does not end with the conserved phenylalanine or tryptophan, this likely comes from a read error. The V gene is TRBV29-1, the J gene TRBJ2-1; no definite D call. This CDR3 region has 13 residues. The germline V gene has CDR1 SQVTM and CDR2 ANQGSEA. V was pared by 1 base and J by 2 bases, with 6 bases between. In nucleotides, the CDR3 is TGCAGCGTTGAAGGTCGGCCCTACAATGAGCAGTTCCTC. Encoded protein: CSVEGRPYNEQFL.

The chain couples TRBV4-1 to TRBJ1-2; the D is unclear. Germline values: CDR1 MGHRA, CDR2 YSYEKL. The CDR3 is made up of 14 amino acids. The germline V and J ends were trimmed by 5 bases and 11 bases, with 21 bases remaining between them. The CDR3, as DNA: TGCGCCAGCAGCACGAACGGGGTCAACTGTGGTTACACCTTC. It yields the protein CASSTNGVNCGYTF.

This clonotype was counted once. The junction departs from germline at one end; a sequencing error may be responsible. The V call is TRBV29-1, the J call TRBJ2-1, with TRBD2 matching over 7 bases. The CDR3 is 15 residues long. CDR1 is SQVTM, CDR2 ANQGSEA, per germline. The CDR3 DNA is TGCAGCGTTGAAGCGGGGCTAGCGGCCTACAATGAGCGGTTCTTC. This translates into CSVEAGLAAYNERFF.

Note on this clonotype: At one of its ends the junction is not consistent with the germline gene, which may arise from a read error. The chain has TRBV29-1 and TRBJ2-7; possible D gene TRBD2, 5 bases. The CDR3 is 12 residues long. The germline V gene encodes CDR1 SQVTM and CDR2 ANQGSEA. CDR3 amino acids: CSVTSRSYEQYF. CDR3 bases: TGTAGCGTTACCTCGAGGTCCTACGAGCAGTACTTC.

This clonotype was seen many times. This sequence joins TRBV4-1 and TRBJ2-1; TRBD2 agrees at 10 bases. Germline CDR1 MGHRA, CDR2 YSYEKL. The CDR3 runs 14 residues. J was trimmed by 15 bases and V by 0 bases; bases with no gene match: 8. The DNA of the CDR3 is TGCGCCAGCAGCCAAGATAGGACTAGCGGCATAACGTTCTTC. Its protein product is CASSQDRTSGITFF.

This clonotype was seen a few times. This chain uses TRBV7-9 with TRBJ1-2; D not resolved. Germline lookup yields CDR1 SEHNR and CDR2 FQNEAQ (reference sequence). With 5 bases removed from V and 2 bases from J, the gap between germline ends came to 12 bases. This CDR3 has 14 amino acids. DNA for the CDR3: TGTGCCAGCAGCCCCCTGGTAGGCAACTATGGCTACACCTTC. This gives the protein CASSPLVGNYGYTF.

Comment on this clonotype: The conserved phenylalanine or tryptophan is not found at the CDR3 terminus, so this likely reflects a read error. The gene calls are TRBV6-5 and TRBJ2-3; TRBD2 agrees at 8 bases. Germline V CDR1 and CDR2: MNHEY, SVGAGI. This CDR3 contains 15 residues. CDR3 protein: CASSSPSGSTDMQYL. CDR3 in DNA: TGTGCCAGCAGTTCCCCGAGCGGGAGCACAGATATGCAGTATCTT.